These T cell receptor beta chains were read from a single sample in a study of CXCR3-negative and CXCR3-positive naive CD8 T cells. From its re-call of the 5' RACE reads, TCRdb lists each CDR3 protein once, without DNA. In all, the sample yields more than 50,000 distinct CDR3 sequences. The sequenced material came from naive CXCR3- CD8+ T cells from blood. The receptors derive from a human donor in good health. Some clones in this sample may be carry-over from other donors' samples. Both conserved end residues are part of each CDR3. The order of the fields is CDR3 protein, J gene, clone size, V gene. For some rows the clone size is stated as once, few or many, or as a class when expanded; others skip it.

cdr3_aa: CASSNTGWESYEQYF; j_call: TRBJ2-7; clone_size: NA; v_call: TRBV27
cdr3_aa: CSAGEVGQIREKLFF; j_call: TRBJ1-4; clone_size: NA; v_call: TRBV20-1
cdr3_aa: CSVNTARGYNEQFF; j_call: TRBJ2-1; clone_size: NA; v_call: TRBV29-1
cdr3_aa: CSVVLTTIYNEQFF; j_call: TRBJ2-1; clone_size: NA; v_call: TRBV29-1
cdr3_aa: CASSISLGWDDPNYGYTF; j_call: TRBJ1-2; clone_size: NA; v_call: TRBV5-1
cdr3_aa: CSVIHGNTEAFF; j_call: TRBJ1-1; clone_size: NA; v_call: TRBV29-1
cdr3_aa: CASSLAGSGEQYF; j_call: TRBJ2-7; clone_size: NA; v_call: TRBV7-9
cdr3_aa: CASTHRGPGTGELFF; j_call: TRBJ2-2; clone_size: NA; v_call: TRBV27
cdr3_aa: CASSAHDRNYEQYF; j_call: TRBJ2-7; clone_size: NA; v_call: TRBV7-2
cdr3_aa: CASSFVEENTGELFF; j_call: TRBJ2-2; clone_size: NA; v_call: TRBV28
cdr3_aa: CASSIGVDTQYF; j_call: TRBJ2-3; clone_size: NA; v_call: TRBV19
cdr3_aa: CASSSINGLAGEEQYF; j_call: TRBJ2-7; clone_size: NA; v_call: TRBV6-2/TRBV6-3
cdr3_aa: CSVWAGFSSYEQYF; j_call: TRBJ2-7; clone_size: NA; v_call: TRBV29-1
cdr3_aa: CASSSEQGAASPLHF; j_call: TRBJ1-6; clone_size: NA; v_call: TRBV5-5
cdr3_aa: CASSFPDRPNEQYF; j_call: TRBJ2-7; clone_size: NA; v_call: TRBV7-9
cdr3_aa: CASSSPRMGTAESTDTQYF; j_call: TRBJ2-3; clone_size: NA; v_call: TRBV7-9
cdr3_aa: CASSDGTSGGEQFF; j_call: TRBJ2-1; clone_size: NA; v_call: TRBV6-4
cdr3_aa: CASGSSTASGGYEQYF; j_call: TRBJ2-7; clone_size: NA; v_call: TRBV12-5
cdr3_aa: CASSSRMNTEAFF; j_call: TRBJ1-1; clone_size: NA; v_call: TRBV13
cdr3_aa: CASRVGGSEQFF; j_call: TRBJ2-1; clone_size: NA; v_call: TRBV12-3/TRBV12-4
cdr3_aa: CSVEDPAGESYEQYF; j_call: TRBJ2-7; clone_size: NA; v_call: TRBV29-1
cdr3_aa: CASSESKGVNTEAFF; j_call: TRBJ1-1; clone_size: NA; v_call: TRBV10-2
cdr3_aa: CASSEAELNPGELFF; j_call: TRBJ2-2; clone_size: NA; v_call: TRBV2
cdr3_aa: CASSSLGRQLFF; j_call: TRBJ1-4; clone_size: NA; v_call: TRBV6-6
cdr3_aa: CASSLRGYTEAFF; j_call: TRBJ1-1; clone_size: NA; v_call: TRBV6-5
cdr3_aa: CASSPWADTQYF; j_call: TRBJ2-3; clone_size: NA; v_call: TRBV11-2
cdr3_aa: CASSPGRAANEQFF; j_call: TRBJ2-1; clone_size: NA; v_call: TRBV7-6
cdr3_aa: CASSYWRPKDTEAFF; j_call: TRBJ1-1; clone_size: NA; v_call: TRBV6-5
cdr3_aa: CAGGSGKPGELFF; j_call: TRBJ2-2; clone_size: NA; v_call: TRBV25-1
cdr3_aa: CSARNLGQGALGYGYTF; j_call: TRBJ1-2; clone_size: NA; v_call: TRBV20-1
cdr3_aa: CASSSRGSFFSNQPQHF; j_call: TRBJ1-5; clone_size: NA; v_call: TRBV21-1
cdr3_aa: CSVWESYGCTF; j_call: TRBJ1-2; clone_size: NA; v_call: TRBV29-1
cdr3_aa: CASSPFTGELFF; j_call: TRBJ2-2; clone_size: NA; v_call: TRBV11-1
cdr3_aa: CASSFPSGGADTQYF; j_call: TRBJ2-3; clone_size: NA; v_call: TRBV12-3/TRBV12-4
cdr3_aa: CASSSTPDLNIQYF; j_call: TRBJ2-4; clone_size: NA; v_call: TRBV28
cdr3_aa: CASSPMNYGYTF; j_call: TRBJ1-2; clone_size: NA; v_call: TRBV14
cdr3_aa: CASGPSGGPRLFF; j_call: TRBJ2-1; clone_size: NA; v_call: TRBV6-5
cdr3_aa: CASSLENTEAFF; j_call: TRBJ1-1; clone_size: NA; v_call: TRBV7-9
cdr3_aa: CASSPGTSGKTDTQYF; j_call: TRBJ2-3; clone_size: NA; v_call: TRBV9
cdr3_aa: CASSLSGTLSYEQYF; j_call: TRBJ2-7; clone_size: NA; v_call: TRBV12-3/TRBV12-4
cdr3_aa: CASSSDSRNTEAFF; j_call: TRBJ1-1; clone_size: medium-sized; v_call: TRBV7-6
cdr3_aa: CSARGDGGSTYNEQFF; j_call: TRBJ2-1; clone_size: medium-sized; v_call: TRBV20-1
cdr3_aa: CASSREGVTNEKLFF; j_call: TRBJ1-4; clone_size: NA; v_call: TRBV5-1
cdr3_aa: CASRGTGRVSGANVLTF; j_call: TRBJ2-6; clone_size: NA; v_call: TRBV6-2/TRBV6-3
cdr3_aa: CASSLAGGEETQYF; j_call: TRBJ2-5; clone_size: NA; v_call: TRBV7-6